A single sample is the source of the 13 T cell receptor beta chains below, sequenced in a study of T cells after yellow fever vaccination. TCRdb analysed the 5' RACE reads with MiXCR anew, one entry per CDR3 protein. The table includes hundreds of thousands of distinct CDR3 sequences, roughly 6.1% detected once. The material was PBMCs, obtained 5 days after the yellow fever booster vaccination. All receptors derive from a man aged 30-40 years who received the YFV17D yellow fever vaccine.

This clonotype occurred a few times. The rearrangement links TRBV18 to TRBJ2-7; D not certain. The CDR3 is 12 residues long. The V gene's germline CDR1 is KGHSH and CDR2 LQKENI. V lost 2 bases to trimming and J lost 1 base, with 3 bases between them. CDR3 bases: TGTGCCAGCTCACCAGAATCCTACGAGCAGTACTTC. Protein sequence: CASSPESYEQYF.

V gene TRBV20-1 combines with J gene TRBJ2-7; perhaps TRBD2 as D (5 bases). Trimming shortened V by 5 bases and J by 0 bases, and 17 bases separated the two germline ends. This CDR3 has 15 residues. The germline gives CDR1 DFQATT, CDR2 SNEGSKA (reference sequence). The CDR3 sequence: CSAARTDTSSYEQYF. The CDR3 DNA is TGCAGTGCTGCCAGGACTGACACGAGCTCCTACGAGCAGTACTTC.

A remark on this clonotype: A read error may explain this, as a much larger clone is one base away. This chain links TRBV9 with TRBJ2-3; 7 bases align to TRBD1. The CDR3 consists of 14 residues. Germline CDR1 is SGDLS and CDR2 is YYNGEE. As DNA, the CDR3 is TGTGCCAGCAGTGACAGGGTAGGCACAGATACGCAGTCTTTT. Its protein product is CASSDRVGTDTQSF. Variable domain in full (rest from reference TRBV9 and TRBJ2-3): DSGVTQTPKHLITATGQRVTLRCSPRSGDLSVYWYQQSLDQGLQFLIQYYNGEERAKGNILERFSAQQFPDLHSELNLSSLELGDSALYFCASSDRVGTDTQSFGPGTRLTVL.

This clonotype has more than one count but fewer than ten. This chain links TRBV20-1 with TRBJ2-5, with 8 bases aligning to TRBD2. Trimming removed 5 bases from V and 4 bases from J; junction bases left unmatched: 3. The CDR3 extends over 12 amino acids. Per germline, CDR1 DFQATT and CDR2 SNEGSKA (reference sequence). CDR3 sequence (DNA): TGCAGTGCTGCGACTAGCGCAGAGACCCAGTACTTC. Translation gives CSAATSAETQYF.

This clonotype was found many times. V and J are TRBV7-3 and TRBJ2-2; 9 nucleotides agree with TRBD1. This CDR3 contains 16 residues. Germline loops: CDR1 SGHTA, CDR2 FQGTGA. The V segment lost 5 bases and the J segment 3 bases; nucleotides outside the gene matches: 7. Written as DNA, the CDR3 is TGTGCCAGCAGCCCGGGGACAGGGCGGTACACCGGGGAGCTGTTTTTT. It translates to CASSPGTGRYTGELFF.

This clonotype showed up many times. The chain recombines TRBV29-1 with TRBJ2-4, with D perhaps TRBD2 (6 bases). Germline V lookup: CDR1 SQVTM, CDR2 ANQGSEA. This CDR3 has 14 residues. Trimming took 4 bases from V and 7 from J, leaving 17 bases between them. Here the CDR3 reads CSVGGVGVRNIQYF. CDR3 nucleotide sequence: TGCAGCGTTGGGGGGGTAGGTGTGCGGAACATTCAGTACTTC. Full variable domain (remainder filled in from reference TRBV29-1 and TRBJ2-4): SAVISQKPSRDICQRGTSLTIQCQVDSQVTMMFWYRQQPGQSLTLIATANQGSEATYESGFVIDKFPISRPNLTFSTLTVSNMSPEDSSIYLCSVGGVGVRNIQYFGAGTRLSVL.

This clonotype has ten or more counts. The chain employs TRBV7-2 and TRBJ2-1; 12 bases line up with TRBD2. The CDR3 sequence is 15 residues long. Germline CDR1 SGHTA, CDR2 FQGNSA. Losses at the gene ends were 4 bases for V and 7 bases for J; bases not matched to a gene: 5. CDR3 in amino acids: CASSSRTSGINEQFF. In nucleotides, the CDR3 is TGTGCCAGCAGCTCCCGGACTAGCGGGATAAATGAGCAGTTCTTC. Full variable domain (missing parts from reference TRBV7-2 and TRBJ2-1): GAGVSQSPSNKVTEKGKDVELRCDPISGHTALYWYRQSLGQGLEFLIYFQGNSAPDKSGLPSDRFSAERTGGSVSTLTIQRTQQEDSAVYLCASSSRTSGINEQFFGPGTRLTVL.

The table lists this clonotype with many counts. This chain links TRBV12-3 or TRBV12-4 with TRBJ2-2; D gene ambiguous. This CDR3 has 11 residues. Trimming stripped 7 bases from V and 2 bases from J, with 2 bases between. The CDR3 protein is CASINTGELFF. CDR3 coding DNA: TGTGCCAGCATCAACACCGGGGAGCTGTTTTTT.

The rearrangement links TRBV7-9 to TRBJ2-1, with 10 bases fitting TRBD2. Germline V gene data show CDR1 as SEHNR and CDR2 as FQNEAQ (reference sequence). The CDR3 sequence is 16 residues long. V was pared by 4 bases and J by 5 bases, with 8 bases of the junction left unmatched. In nucleotides, the CDR3 is TGTGCCAGCAGCTCGCCTAGCGGGAGCATTAACAATGAGCAGTTCTTC. Protein product: CASSSPSGSINNEQFF.

This chain joins TRBV7-9 and TRBJ2-3; D ambiguous. Trimming stripped 5 bases from V and 8 bases from J, with 11 bases between. CDR1 is SEHNR, CDR2 FQNEAQ, per germline (reference sequence). There are 12 residues in the CDR3. The CDR3 reads CASSLPIGTQYF. The CDR3 nucleotides are TGTGCCAGCAGCCTCCCGATTGGTACGCAGTATTTT.

The gene calls are TRBV24-1 and TRBJ2-1; TRBD2 aligns across 12 bases. V lost 9 bases, J lost 6 bases, and 8 bases stayed unmatched. Germline loops: CDR1 KGHDR, CDR2 SFDVKD. This CDR3 is built from 15 residues. CDR3: CATGTGTSGRNEQFF. CDR3 bases: TGTGCCACCGGTACCGGGACTAGCGGGCGCAATGAGCAGTTCTTC.

This clonotype was counted a few times. This CDR3 is CASRTGGRGTEAFF. In DNA, the CDR3 is TGTGCCAGCAGGACAGGGGGCCGCGGCACTGAAGCTTTCTTT. The rearrangement uses TRBV6-1 and TRBJ1-1, with 10 bases aligning to TRBD1. Germline CDR1 is MNHNS and CDR2 is SASEGT. The CDR3 runs to 14 residues. V trimming: 6 bases; J trimming: 4 bases; junction bases outside the gene matches: 5.

The rearrangement links TRBV27 to TRBJ2-1, with D unclear. V lost 1 base to trimming and J lost 1 base, with 8 bases between them. Germline loops: CDR1 MNHEY, CDR2 SMNVEV (reference sequence). The CDR3 totals 15 residues. CDR3 nucleotides: TGTGCCAGCAGTTTATATCTCAGGTCCTACAATGAGCAGTTCTTC. Protein sequence: CASSLYLRSYNEQFF.